The present T cell receptor beta chain was sequenced within a study of shared clonotypes between healthy human individuals. Genomic DNA of every subset was divided equally among multiple immunoSEQ plates. This table comes from immunoSEQ multiplex PCR, and its TCRdb copy is limited to in-frame clones, with some not included. Found here are some 480,000 clones, around 79% of them singletons; the top ten hold approximately 12%. A remark on this clone: The antigen is undetermined.

Findings and caveats of the study: A small donor pool kept down the genetic and exposure-history diversity that was represented.

Germline loops: CDR1 SGHVS, CDR2 FQNEAQ. V was shortened by 4 bases and J by 4 bases, with 22 bases between the two germline ends. The CDR3 has 17 residues. The sequencing input was PBMCs. The V and J genes are TRBV7-8 and TRBJ2-5; perhaps TRBD2 as D (6 bases). This TCR was sampled from a middle-aged woman in good health. Some clones in this sample may be carry-over from other donors' samples. This chain's CDR3 is CASSSLGVAVRGETQYF. Written as DNA, the CDR3 is TGTGCCAGCAGCTCGCTGGGGGTAGCGGTGAGGGGAGAGACCCAGTACTTC.